These 12 T cell receptor beta chains were sequenced from one sample in a study of T cells expressing NK-cell markers. Reprocessing the 5' RACE reads, TCRdb reports a single entry for every CDR3 protein and omits DNA. The sample has roughly 420,000 distinct CDR3 sequences. The sequencing input was blood T cells: a sorted CD56 or NKG2C T cell subset, CD4+ or CD8+ T cells, or bulk PBMC T cells (not recorded which). The receptors come from a woman aged 18 to 69 in good health.

The chain carries TRBV20-1 and TRBJ2-1; TCRdb's assignment of TRBD2 cannot be checked, as there is no DNA. From germline, CDR1 is DFQATT and CDR2 SNEGSKA (reference sequence). This CDR3 has 14 amino acids. The CDR3 region is CSARDQGARGREFF.

V is TRBV20-1 and J is TRBJ2-1; TCRdb returns TRBD1, unconfirmable since there is no DNA. This CDR3 is built from 16 residues. Germline CDR1 is DFQATT and CDR2 is SNEGSKA (reference sequence). CDR3 amino acids: CSAPPLTGNSYNEQFF.

The rearrangement links TRBV7-2 to TRBJ2-6. The CDR3 length is 16 residues. The V gene's germline CDR1 is SGHTA and CDR2 FQGNSA. The chain's CDR3 is CASSLVWISGANVLTF.

The chain combines TRBV9 with TRBJ1-1; TCRdb names TRBD1, which stays unverified in the absence of DNA. CDR3 length equals 12 residues. Germline assignment: CDR1 SGDLS and CDR2 YYNGEE. The CDR3 sequence is CASSLQGGEAFF.

The chain links TRBV12-3 or TRBV12-4 to TRBJ2-1; TCRdb names TRBD2, which stays unverified in the absence of DNA. The CDR3 contains 14 residues. The CDR3 here is CASSPSSGMGEQFF.

CDR3 residues: CASSTPGLRPSTDTQYF. V usage is TRBV6-2 or TRBV6-3 and J usage is TRBJ2-3; TCRdb indicates TRBD2, and absent DNA this call remains unverified. CDR3 length equals 17 residues. The germline gives CDR1 MNHEY, CDR2 SVGEGT.

This chain uses TRBV5-1 with TRBJ2-7. The CDR3 runs to 14 residues. Germline V lookup: CDR1 SGHRS, CDR2 YFSETQ. The CDR3: CASSLAGSVYEQYF.

The rearrangement uses TRBV7-9 and TRBJ1-5; TCRdb calls TRBD1, which cannot be checked without DNA. The CDR3 sequence is 15 residues long. Germline V gene sequence: CDR1 SEHNR, CDR2 FQNEAQ (reference sequence). This CDR3 reads CASSLGRGVNQPQHF.

The chain couples TRBV12-3 or TRBV12-4 to TRBJ2-4; checking the TCRdb D call of TRBD2 is not possible without DNA. The CDR3 loop spans 14 amino acids. CDR3 in amino acids: CASSFLAGGAIQYF.

The chain uses TRBV28 and TRBJ1-6; TCRdb gives TRBD1 as the D gene, but with no DNA this cannot be confirmed. The CDR3 sequence is 13 residues long. Per the germline V gene, CDR1 is MDHEN and CDR2 is SYDVKM. CDR3 amino acids: CASRLQGPSPLHF.

The chain links TRBV6-1 to TRBJ1-5; the D call of TRBD1 rests on TCRdb alone, since no DNA is present to check it. The CDR3 has 14 residues. Germline V lookup: CDR1 MNHNS, CDR2 SASEGT. CDR3 sequence reads: CASSPWGEGQPQHF.

The V and J genes are TRBV21-1 and TRBJ2-5; TCRdb picks TRBD2, but there is no DNA to check that call. TRBV21-1 is described as a pseudogene. The CDR3 length is 16 residues. The CDR3 sequence: CASSKARVRRVETQYF.